These 6 T cell receptor beta chains came from one sample sequenced in a study of T-cell reconstitution after alpha-beta-depleted transplantation in children listed by TCRdb under 2016. This sample's time point label indicates: day 60 (about 2 months) after transplantation. The intended sense of this specimen's treatment or condition label: allogeneic hematopoietic cell transplantation with graft depleted of TCRalphabeta T cells and CD19 B cells. Receptors were amplified or captured by PCR. Sequencing instrument: Illumina HiSeq 2500. Molecular barcoding was employed in the preparation of TCR libraries, with unique molecular identifiers being used to normalize TCRbeta repertoire quantification. TCRdb reran the public reads through fastp at Q25 and MiXCR, keeping productive beta chains. For every CDR3 protein sequence, its rows merge into one entry that carries the most common genes and DNA. This sample comprises over 90,000 distinct CDR3 sequences, under 7% of them detected only once. Together, the top ten hold roughly 5.5% of the sample.

The sequencing used PBMCs, mostly from graft donor cells, collected 60 days after TCRalphabeta/CD19-depleted stem cell transplant. All receptors come from a female patient aged 2-15 years who had a stem cell transplant for Fanconi anemia, so the T cells may come from the graft donor.

This clonotype was seen at least ten times. This chain connects TRBV20-1 to TRBJ2-7, with 8 bases aligning to TRBD2. Trimming took 3 bases from V and 9 from J; bases not matched to a gene: 13. The CDR3 spans 14 residues. In germline, CDR1 is DFQATT, CDR2 SNEGSKA (reference sequence). The CDR3 here is CSASGLAGEGMQYF. CDR3 nucleotide sequence: TGCAGTGCTAGCGGACTAGCAGGAGAAGGGATGCAGTACTTC.

This clonotype occurred many times. The J gene is TRBJ2-1, the V gene TRBV29-1; 9 bases fit TRBD1. The CDR3 length is 13 residues. V was pared by 3 bases and J by 6 bases, with 3 bases of the junction left unmatched. Germline values: CDR1 SQVTM, CDR2 ANQGSEA. CDR3 sequence (DNA): TGCAGCGTTGACCCGACAGGGGGCAATGAGCAGTTCTTC. It codes for CSVDPTGGNEQFF.

This clonotype occurred many times. The chain has TRBV28 and TRBJ1-3; 8 nucleotides align to TRBD1. Germline V lookup: CDR1 MDHEN, CDR2 SYDVKM. Trimming cost V 4 bases and J 8 bases; bases outside gene matches: 10. The CDR3 sequence is 15 residues long. The CDR3 region is CASSYQTGVGDTIYF. The CDR3 coding sequence is TGTGCCAGCAGTTACCAGACAGGGGTGGGAGACACCATATATTTT.

This clonotype has a handful of counts. V is TRBV3-1 and J is TRBJ2-1; 8 bases are a match to TRBD2. Per germline, CDR1 LGHDT and CDR2 YNNKEL (reference sequence). Trimming at V came to 0 bases and at J to 0 bases, leaving 4 bases not matched to a gene. This CDR3 contains 17 residues. The CDR3 bases are TGTGCCAGCAGCCAAGATCCGGGGGGGTTCTCCTACAATGAGCAGTTCTTC. Translated: CASSQDPGGFSYNEQFF.

The sample holds many counts of this clonotype. This chain connects TRBV4-2 to TRBJ2-6, with unresolved D. Per germline, CDR1 LGHNA and CDR2 YNFKEQ. The CDR3 spans 15 residues. V was shortened by 0 bases and J by 0 bases, with 3 bases between the two germline ends. The CDR3 loop is CASSQEHSGANVLTF. CDR3 coding DNA: TGTGCCAGCAGCCAAGAGCACTCTGGGGCCAACGTCCTGACTTTC.

This chain links TRBV28 with TRBJ1-4; 8 nucleotides agree with TRBD1. The trim removed 5 bases at V and 7 bases at J, leaving 9 bases unmatched. There are 15 residues in the CDR3. Germline V lookup: CDR1 MDHEN, CDR2 SYDVKM. CDR3 in amino acids: CASSPPTGAPEKLFF. CDR3 DNA sequence: TGTGCCAGCAGTCCACCGACAGGGGCCCCTGAAAAACTGTTTTTT.